A selection of T cell receptor beta chains follows, all from one sample in a study of blood T cell repertoires in COVID-19. Libraries were prepared by immunoSEQ multiplex PCR; TCRdb keeps only in-frame clonotypes and omits some of them. Here the sample spans nearly 95,000 clones, 80% being singletons. The sequenced sample consisted of peripheral blood. The receptors were sampled from a human donor in a cohort sampled during active COVID-19. The CDR3 runs from the conserved cysteine through the conserved F or W. D genes are given only for firm matches. Clone size appears in some rows only: once, few, many, or a class for an expanded clone.

size: -; V: TRBV2; J: TRBJ2-1; D: TRBD2; CDR3: CASRGSGGAYEQFF; DNA: TGTGCCAGCAGGGGTAGCGGGGGGGCCTATGAGCAGTTCTTC
size: -; V: TRBV3-1/TRBV3-2; J: TRBJ2-7; D: -; CDR3: CASSQGQYEQYF; DNA: TGTGCCAGCAGCCAAGGACAGTACGAGCAGTACTTC
size: -; V: TRBV7-9; J: TRBJ1-4; D: -; CDR3: CASSPSGLTNEKLFF; DNA: TGTGCCAGCAGCCCTAGTGGGTTAACTAATGAAAAACTGTTTTTT
size: few; V: TRBV3-1/TRBV3-2; J: TRBJ1-1; D: -; CDR3: CASSQDRGGAFF; DNA: TGTGCCAGCAGCCAAGATCGTGGAGGGGCTTTCTTT
size: few; V: TRBV15; J: TRBJ2-7; D: -; CDR3: CATSRERAVGEQYF; DNA: TGTGCCACCAGCAGAGAGCGGGCGGTTGGCGAGCAGTACTTC
size: few; V: TRBV19; J: TRBJ1-2; D: -; CDR3: CASSSRRNYGYTF; DNA: TGTGCCAGTAGTTCCAGGCGCAACTATGGCTACACCTTC
size: -; V: TRBV6-5; J: TRBJ2-5; D: TRBD2; CDR3: CASIGGGSLETQYF; DNA: TGTGCCAGCATAGGTGGCGGGAGTTTGGAGACCCAGTACTTC
size: once; V: TRBV6-1; J: TRBJ1-5; D: -; CDR3: CASSETDSNQPQHF; DNA: TGTGCCAGCAGTGAGACAGATAGCAATCAGCCCCAGCATTTT
size: -; V: TRBV7-2; J: TRBJ2-7; D: -; CDR3: CASSRGGTAYEQYF; DNA: TGTGCCAGCAGCAGGGGCGGGACAGCCTACGAGCAGTACTTC
size: -; V: TRBV18; J: TRBJ1-2; D: TRBD1; CDR3: CASSRPGQGGYGYTF; DNA: TGTGCCAGCTCACGTCCCGGACAGGGGGGATATGGCTACACCTTC
size: -; V: TRBV28; J: TRBJ2-1; D: TRBD1; CDR3: CASSSYPPGQGFIGSYNEQFF; DNA: TGTGCCAGCAGTTCCTACCCACCGGGACAGGGGTTTATTGGCTCCTACAATGAGCAGTTCTTC
size: few; V: TRBV5-4; J: TRBJ1-3; D: -; CDR3: CASSHSGDSGNTIYF; DNA: TGTGCCAGCAGCCATAGCGGGGACTCTGGAAACACCATATATTTT
size: many; V: TRBV2; J: TRBJ2-7; D: -; CDR3: CASSEVARYEQYF; DNA: TGTGCCAGCAGTGAAGTGGCCCGCTACGAGCAGTACTTC
size: -; V: TRBV5-1; J: TRBJ2-5; D: -; CDR3: CASSLGPSETQYF; DNA: TGCGCCAGCAGCTTGGGGCCCTCGGAGACCCAGTACTTC
size: -; V: TRBV4-1; J: TRBJ1-2; D: -; CDR3: CASSQDPGQYGYTF; DNA: TGCGCCAGCAGCCAAGATCCTGGGCAGTATGGCTACACCTTC
size: -; V: TRBV18; J: TRBJ1-6; D: TRBD1; CDR3: CASSPTQGTGANSPLHF; DNA: TGTGCCAGCTCACCAACTCAAGGGACAGGCGCTAATTCACCCCTCCACTTT
size: -; V: TRBV28; J: TRBJ1-6; D: TRBD1; CDR3: CASSPGDRGHSPLHF; DNA: TGTGCCAGCAGTCCCGGGGACAGGGGGCATTCACCCCTCCACTTT
size: -; V: TRBV28; J: TRBJ2-5; D: TRBD1; CDR3: CASSSGTGDQETQYF; DNA: TGTGCCAGCAGTTCCGGGACAGGGGACCAAGAGACCCAGTACTTC
size: -; V: TRBV5-1; J: TRBJ2-7; D: -; CDR3: CASSTGTGSYEQYF; DNA: TGCGCCAGCAGCACCGGGACTGGGTCCTACGAGCAGTACTTC
size: many; V: TRBV20-1; J: TRBJ1-5; D: TRBD1; CDR3: CSARGEGQFHQPQHF; DNA: TGCAGTGCTCGTGGTGAGGGACAGTTTCATCAGCCCCAGCATTTT
size: few; V: TRBV7-6; J: TRBJ1-3; D: -; CDR3: CASSRNIGTTGNTIYF; DNA: TGTGCCAGCAGCCGGAATATCGGGACAACTGGAAACACCATATATTTT
size: once; V: TRBV2; J: TRBJ2-7; D: -; CDR3: CASSLDRAYEQYF; DNA: TGTGCCAGCAGCCTGGACAGAGCCTACGAGCAGTACTTC
size: -; V: TRBV24-1; J: TRBJ2-2; D: TRBD1; CDR3: CATSAHLGPGQGGTGELFF; DNA: TGTGCCACCAGTGCCCACCTCGGACCGGGACAGGGGGGGACCGGGGAGCTGTTTTTT
size: -; V: TRBV18; J: TRBJ2-3; D: -; CDR3: CASSLRHPDTQYF; DNA: TGTGCCAGCTCACTTCGACACCCAGATACGCAGTATTTT
size: -; V: TRBV9; J: TRBJ2-5; D: TRBD2; CDR3: CASSPSGRVYETQYF; DNA: TGTGCCAGCAGCCCTAGCGGGAGGGTCTACGAGACCCAGTACTTC
size: once; V: TRBV28; J: TRBJ2-2; D: -; CDR3: CASSFQNTGELFF; DNA: TGTGCCAGCAGTTTTCAAAACACCGGGGAGCTGTTTTTT
size: few; V: TRBV6-1; J: TRBJ1-5; D: -; CDR3: CASSEGQVSNQPQHF; DNA: TGTGCCAGCAGTGAAGGACAGGTTAGCAATCAGCCCCAGCATTTT
size: -; V: TRBV3-1/TRBV3-2; J: TRBJ2-7; D: -; CDR3: CASSQEGGYEQYF; DNA: TGTGCCAGCAGCCAAGAAGGAGGCTACGAGCAGTACTTC
size: few; V: TRBV19; J: TRBJ2-1; D: TRBD1; CDR3: CASSGDRGGNEQFF; DNA: TGTGCCAGTAGTGGGGACAGGGGAGGGAATGAGCAGTTCTTC
size: -; V: TRBV24-1; J: TRBJ2-2; D: -; CDR3: CATSDSLDTGELFF; DNA: TGTGCCACCAGTGATTCGTTAGACACCGGGGAGCTGTTTTTT
size: -; V: TRBV12-3/TRBV12-4; J: TRBJ1-5; D: -; CDR3: CASSQGRGPQHF; DNA: TGTGCCAGCAGCCAAGGTCGGGGGCCCCAGCATTTT
size: -; V: TRBV4-1; J: TRBJ1-4; D: -; CDR3: CASSQDLETVGRSEKLFF; DNA: TGCGCCAGCAGCCAAGATCTGGAGACAGTAGGACGGAGTGAAAAACTGTTTTTT
size: -; V: TRBV5-8; J: TRBJ1-5; D: -; CDR3: CASSFRLRGQPQHF; DNA: TGTGCCAGCAGCTTCAGGCTCCGGGGTCAGCCCCAGCATTTT
size: -; V: TRBV28; J: TRBJ1-3; D: TRBD1; CDR3: CASSLTPQGVSGNTIYF; DNA: TGTGCCAGCAGTTTAACTCCACAGGGGGTCTCTGGAAACACCATATATTTT
size: -; V: TRBV5-1; J: TRBJ2-7; D: TRBD2; CDR3: CASSETSGGFYEQYF; DNA: TGCGCCAGCAGCGAAACTAGCGGGGGATTCTACGAGCAGTACTTC
size: -; V: TRBV5-5; J: TRBJ2-7; D: -; CDR3: CASSPRTSAYEQYF; DNA: TGTGCCAGCAGCCCCAGGACATCAGCCTACGAGCAGTACTTC
size: -; V: TRBV6-5; J: TRBJ1-2; D: -; CDR3: CASSSRGAYGYTF; DNA: TGTGCCAGCAGTTCCCGCGGGGCCTATGGCTACACCTTC
size: -; V: TRBV18; J: TRBJ1-6; D: TRBD1; CDR3: CASSLRDSNSPLHF; DNA: TGTGCCAGCTCACTCCGGGACAGTAATTCACCCCTCCACTTT
size: few; V: TRBV7-9; J: TRBJ1-3; D: TRBD1; CDR3: CASSRETGSGNTIYF; DNA: TGTGCCAGCAGCCGAGAGACAGGGTCAGGAAACACCATATATTTT
size: -; V: TRBV5-1; J: TRBJ1-3; D: TRBD1; CDR3: CASSSGQGSGNTIYF; DNA: TGCGCCAGCAGCTCAGGACAGGGCTCTGGAAACACCATATATTTT
size: once; V: TRBV6-1; J: TRBJ2-2; D: TRBD2; CDR3: CASSDSGGTGELFF; DNA: TGTGCCAGCAGTGATAGCGGGGGGACCGGGGAGCTGTTTTTT
size: -; V: TRBV6-6; J: TRBJ2-1; D: -; CDR3: CASSYSAGVNEQFF; DNA: TGTGCCAGCAGTTACTCCGCAGGGGTGAATGAGCAGTTCTTC
size: -; V: TRBV27; J: TRBJ2-1; D: -; CDR3: CASRPVTAPNEQFF; DNA: TGTGCCAGCAGACCCGTGACAGCCCCCAATGAGCAGTTCTTC
size: few; V: TRBV5-1; J: TRBJ2-7; D: -; CDR3: CASSPVGVAYEQYF; DNA: TGCGCCAGCAGCCCGGTGGGAGTTGCCTACGAGCAGTACTTC
size: few; V: TRBV6-1; J: TRBJ1-6; D: TRBD1; CDR3: CASSEFLTGANSPLHF; DNA: TGTGCCAGCAGTGAATTCCTGACAGGGGCAAATTCACCCCTCCACTTT
size: -; V: TRBV7-6; J: TRBJ2-3; D: TRBD2; CDR3: CASSLTSGSTDTQYF; DNA: TGTGCCAGCAGCTTGACTAGCGGGAGCACAGATACGCAGTATTTT
size: once; V: TRBV7-3; J: TRBJ1-2; D: -; CDR3: CASSSGHPRDGYTF; DNA: TGTGCCAGCAGCTCCGGACACCCTAGGGATGGCTACACCTTC
size: few; V: TRBV15; J: TRBJ2-1; D: TRBD1; CDR3: CATSSTPGQGVHNEQFF; DNA: TGTGCCACCAGCAGCACCCCGGGACAGGGAGTTCACAATGAGCAGTTCTTC
size: -; V: TRBV6-5; J: TRBJ1-6; D: TRBD1; CDR3: CASFKGQNSPLHF; DNA: TGTGCCAGTTTCAAGGGACAGAATTCACCCCTCCACTTT
size: -; V: TRBV5-6; J: TRBJ2-7; D: -; CDR3: CASSWRTGWGIYEQYF; DNA: TGTGCCAGCAGCTGGAGAACAGGGTGGGGGATCTACGAGCAGTACTTC
size: -; V: TRBV7-3; J: TRBJ2-5; D: -; CDR3: CASSLDSTGGETQYF; DNA: TGTGCCAGCAGCTTAGACAGTACCGGCGGAGAGACCCAGTACTTC
size: -; V: TRBV6-5; J: TRBJ1-2; D: -; CDR3: CASSSYTGNYGYTF; DNA: TGTGCCAGCAGTTCCTACACAGGGAACTATGGCTACACCTTC
size: -; V: TRBV7-8; J: TRBJ2-5; D: -; CDR3: CASSFGHPKQETQYF; DNA: TGTGCCAGCAGCTTTGGCCATCCCAAACAAGAGACCCAGTACTTC
size: few; V: TRBV6-5; J: TRBJ2-5; D: -; CDR3: CASSYRGLKTQYF; DNA: TGTGCCAGCAGTTATCGGGGTTTGAAGACCCAGTACTTC
size: -; V: TRBV9; J: TRBJ2-2; D: -; CDR3: CASSRRRGSGELFF; DNA: TGTGCCAGCAGTCGAAGGAGGGGATCCGGGGAGCTGTTTTTT
size: -; V: TRBV7-8; J: TRBJ1-6; D: -; CDR3: CASSLTGNSPLHF; DNA: TGTGCCAGCAGCTTGACGGGTAATTCACCCCTCCACTTT
size: -; V: TRBV13; J: TRBJ1-1; D: -; CDR3: CASSLVTTSRGGEAFF; DNA: TGTGCCAGCAGCTTAGTGACCACTTCACGGGGAGGTGAAGCTTTCTTT
size: -; V: TRBV2; J: TRBJ2-2; D: -; CDR3: CASRESASNTGELFF; DNA: TGTGCCAGCAGGGAAAGCGCCTCGAACACCGGGGAGCTGTTTTTT